This TCR beta chain derives from a study of blood T cell repertoires in COVID-19 (dated by TCRdb to 2018 to 2020). At the level of the whole study: Samples from collaborators originated in the United States, Italy and Spain and spanned both the acute and convalescent phases of COVID-19. Nearly every sample came with metadata listing a de-identified subject ID, COVID-19 status, age in years and sex. The dataset comprised deeply sampled blood TCRbeta repertoires from subjects exposed to, actively infected with, or recovered from COVID-19. The samples were drawn from the first 160 participants of the ongoing ImmuneRACE study and from over a thousand subjects provided by 6 global collaborators. A freely available public database, intended as a resource for researchers studying the immune response to SARS-CoV-2, is where the repertoires were released. The material from the prospective study consisted of cDNA or gDNA derived from T cells, B-cell-depleted T cells, or PBMCs. Where available, HLA class I and class II types were obtained from metadata supplied by the sample provider rather than from assay-based typing. The research as a whole found: Clinical and demographic metadata were provided uncurated, with the amount varying by source and participant.

Taken from the germline V gene, the CDR1 and CDR2 loops are SGHAT and FQNNGV. The CDR3 holds 14 amino acids from the cysteine to the phenylalanine. Only the CDR3 part of the read is kept: 42 bases, read in frame from the first base. V is cut by 5 bases and J by 1 base, and the space between the germline ends is 11 bases. TCRbeta CDR3 regions were amplified from genomic DNA by means of the immunoSEQ Assay, a bias-controlled multiplex PCR. In the paper's pipeline: The number of nucleated cells in each sample was estimated by amplification of reference gene primers within the assay. Sequence reads were collapsed and filtered to measure the absolute abundance of every unique TCRbeta CDR3 rearrangement. For each sample, productive Simpson clonality was calculated as the square root of Simpson's diversity index across productive rearrangements. TCRdb holds this immuneACCESS table with in-frame rearrangements only. Some clones are missing; in checked studies, unresolved V genes explain under half, and the rest has no known cause. The DNA was the basis for D and trimming; V, J and clone size are from that table. The sample yields hundreds of thousands of clones; about nine tenths were counted once. The ten biggest clones cover less than 2.5% of the sample.

Comment on this clone: No antigen is known for it. Nothing much larger sits one base from this clone, and base qualities are not available.

Enrolling through a virtual design, the prospective study's participants ranged in age from roughly 18 to 90 years and lived across roughly 23 United States geographic areas. In the prospective study, cohorts were assigned on the basis of participant-reported clinical history obtained from a screening survey and a study questionnaire. ImmuneRACE Cohort 3 recovered participants were defined by two consecutive negative NP/OP PCR tests, healthcare professional clearance, or symptom resolution. Mobile phlebotomists in the prospective study collected whole blood, serum and a nasopharyngeal or oropharyngeal swab from every participant. Participants in the prospective study had the option to provide additional blood draws and questionnaires over a roughly 2-month period. Before DNA extraction, blood samples from the prospective study were shipped at room temperature or frozen.

Here the chain combines TRBV11-2 and TRBJ1-2; matching of 6 bases hints at TRBD1 as the D gene. Sequencing was performed on PBMCs or T cells enriched from blood (not recorded which). The TCR sequence derives from a woman aged 18-35 years who had recovered from COVID-19. The base sequence is TGTGCCAGCAGCGCTAGCAGGGGTAACTATGGCTACACCTTC. Its translation is CASSASRGNYGYTF.